This is a list of T cell receptor beta chains from one sample in a study of blood T cell repertoires in COVID-19. The assay was immunoSEQ multiplex PCR, and TCRdb's table has in-frame clones only and misses some. Here the sample spans roughly 81,000 clones, roughly 89% being singletons. Sequenced material: peripheral blood. These receptors all stem from a woman aged 50 to 60 in a cohort sampled during active COVID-19. Both conserved end residues are part of each CDR3. D genes are given only for firm matches.

j_call	v_call	cdr3_length	d_call	cdr3_aa	cdr3_nt
TRBJ1-1	TRBV7-3	15	NA	CASSPTGQTSTEAFF	TGTGCCAGCAGCCCGACAGGCCAAACTAGCACTGAAGCTTTCTTT
TRBJ2-5	TRBV18	18	TRBD2	CASSPPTSVPSPGETQYF	TGTGCCAGCTCACCACCGACTAGCGTCCCTTCCCCGGGGGAGACCCAGTACTTC
TRBJ2-2	TRBV20-1	15	TRBD2	CSASTSGRSTGELFF	TGCAGTGCTAGTACTAGCGGGAGGTCAACCGGGGAGCTGTTTTTT
TRBJ2-3	TRBV5-6	14	NA	CASSPTGFTDTQYF	TGTGCCAGCAGCCCAACCGGGTTCACAGATACGCAGTATTTT
TRBJ2-7	TRBV5-5	16	TRBD1	CASSSKRDRVGYEQYF	TGTGCCAGCAGCTCAAAGCGGGACAGGGTTGGCTACGAGCAGTACTTC
TRBJ1-5	TRBV19	14	NA	CASRYQGGNQPQHF	TGTGCCAGTAGATATCAGGGCGGCAATCAGCCCCAGCATTTT
TRBJ2-5	TRBV2	15	TRBD1	CASSGQGRGQETQYF	TGTGCCAGCAGTGGACAGGGGAGAGGCCAAGAGACCCAGTACTTC
TRBJ2-1	TRBV4-2	16	TRBD2	CASSQAPGLAYNEQFF	TGTGCCAGCAGCCAAGCCCCTGGACTAGCGTACAATGAGCAGTTCTTC
TRBJ2-7	TRBV10-3	15	TRBD1	CAISVSGTGGYEQYF	TGTGCCATCAGTGTCTCCGGGACAGGGGGCTACGAGCAGTACTTC
TRBJ2-6	TRBV4-1	17	NA	CASSLGRGLSGANVLTF	TGCGCCAGCAGTCTAGGACGGGGGTTATCTGGGGCCAACGTCCTGACTTTC
TRBJ2-1	TRBV10-1	15	TRBD1	CASSDSGTGQNEQFF	TGCGCCAGCAGTGATTCCGGGACAGGGCAAAATGAGCAGTTCTTC
TRBJ2-7	TRBV20-1	13	TRBD1	CSASPDRLYGQYF	TGCAGTGCTAGTCCGGACAGGCTTTACGGGCAGTACTTC
TRBJ2-7	TRBV5-4	14	TRBD1	CASSPGDRGYEQYF	TGTGCCAGCAGCCCCGGGGACAGGGGATACGAGCAGTACTTC
TRBJ1-6	TRBV5-1	15	TRBD1	CASSDRDRGLGPLHF	TGCGCCAGCAGCGACCGGGACAGGGGTTTGGGGCCCCTCCACTTT
TRBJ1-2	TRBV12-5	18	TRBD1	CASGFHRDRGLGAYGYTF	TGTGCTAGTGGTTTTCACCGGGACAGGGGGCTCGGGGCCTATGGCTACACCTTC
TRBJ2-1	TRBV7-3	15	TRBD1	CASSLQGASDNEQFF	TGTGCCAGCAGCTTACAGGGGGCGTCTGACAATGAGCAGTTCTTC
TRBJ1-1	TRBV6-6	13	NA	CASRGGENTEAFF	TGTGCCAGCAGGGGGGGGGAGAACACTGAAGCTTTCTTT
TRBJ1-2	TRBV23-1	16	TRBD1	CASITQGNGVNYGYTF	TGCGCCAGCATCACACAGGGGAACGGGGTTAACTATGGCTACACCTTC
TRBJ1-2	TRBV5-1	15	TRBD1	CASSPTMDRGWGYTF	TGCGCCAGCAGCCCAACTATGGACAGGGGTTGGGGCTACACCTTC
TRBJ2-3	TRBV27	18	TRBD2	CASSSRLAGGPNTDTQYF	TGTGCCAGCAGTTCTCGACTAGCGGGAGGGCCGAACACAGATACGCAGTATTTT
TRBJ1-5	TRBV6-6	16	NA	CASSYSFRRGNQPQHF	TGTGCCAGCAGTTACTCCTTCCGGCGGGGCAATCAGCCCCAGCATTTT
TRBJ2-1	TRBV30	11	TRBD2	CAWSVVGLAFF	TGTGCCTGGAGTGTTGTCGGACTAGCCTTCTTC
TRBJ2-7	TRBV4-1	13	NA	CASSQQTGYEQYF	TGCGCCAGCAGCCAACAAACAGGGTACGAGCAGTACTTC
TRBJ1-6	TRBV11-3	15	TRBD1	CASSLGQGDASPLHF	TGTGCCAGCAGCTTAGGACAGGGAGATGCTTCACCCCTCCACTTT
TRBJ1-2	TRBV7-9	14	TRBD1	CASRGTGSVYGYTF	TGTGCCAGCAGGGGGACAGGGTCTGTCTATGGCTACACCTTC
TRBJ2-5	TRBV11-2	13	NA	CASSQGLVETQYF	TGTGCCAGCAGTCAGGGGTTGGTGGAGACCCAGTACTTC
TRBJ2-3	TRBV28	14	NA	CASSFSGYTDTQYF	TGTGCCAGCAGTTTTTCGGGGTACACAGATACGCAGTATTTT
TRBJ2-5	TRBV29-1	16	NA	CSVAGIPGHLQETQYF	TGCAGCGTTGCAGGAATTCCGGGACACCTCCAAGAGACCCAGTACTTC
TRBJ2-7	TRBV5-5	14	NA	CASSPRGGAGEQYF	TGTGCCAGCAGCCCCAGAGGGGGGGCGGGTGAGCAGTACTTC